This passage covers 28 T cell receptor beta chains from one sample sequenced in a study of T cell responses to AZD1222 COVID-19 vaccine. Using immunoSEQ multiplex PCR, the repertoire was profiled, and TCRdb retains in-frame clones only, with some absent. This sample carries some 150,000 clones, around nine tenths of them seen once, and the ten largest clones take about 3.4%. The specimen comprised peripheral blood, sampled 28 days after the second AZD1222 dose. The receptor set was obtained from an adult who received the AZD1222 COVID-19 vaccine.

V is TRBV18 and J is TRBJ2-5; D possibly corresponds to TRBD2 (6 bases). The CDR3 covers 14 residues. The V gene lost 0 bases and the J gene lost 3 bases, with 8 bases spanning the gap. Germline CDR1 is KGHSH and CDR2 is LQKENI. CDR3 nucleotide sequence: TGTGCCAGCTCACCACCGGGGACTGAAGAGACCCAGTACTTC. This codes for CASSPPGTEETQYF.

Regarding this clone: Since the CDR3 does not end with the conserved phenylalanine or tryptophan, this likely comes from a read error. No DNA is shown, since the ends of the CDR3 on it are uncertain; the CDR3 is the one TCRdb lists. The gene calls are TRBV9 and TRBJ1-5. Per the germline V gene, CDR1 is SGDLS and CDR2 is YYNGEE. The CDR3 spans 11 amino acids, including both terminal residues. This CDR3 reads CASSVSNEGPN.

The genes are TRBV30 and TRBJ2-3; no clear D. V was trimmed by 5 bases and J by 4 bases, leaving 19 bases between them. This CDR3 spans 15 amino acids. Germline V lookup: CDR1 GTSNPN, CDR2 SVGIG (reference sequence). DNA for the CDR3: TGTGCCTGGGCCGGACGCGATAACTTCCCAGATACGCAGTATTTT. Protein product: CAWAGRDNFPDTQYF.

The chain couples TRBV4-3 to TRBJ1-1; D remains unclear. CDR1 and CDR2 from the germline V gene are LGHNA and YSLEER. CDR3 length: 14 amino acids. Trimming pared 1 base from V and 0 bases from J, leaving 6 bases between. The CDR3 protein is CASSQGVMNTEAFF. CDR3 in DNA: TGCGCCAGCAGCCAAGGGGTCATGAACACTGAAGCTTTCTTT.

The J gene is TRBJ2-2, the V gene TRBV11-2, with 7 positions matching TRBD1. Germline lookup yields CDR1 SGHAT and CDR2 FQNNGV. The CDR3 length is 15 residues. V shed 1 base and J 5 bases; nucleotides not matched to a gene: 4. The CDR3 nucleotides read TGTGCCAGCAGCTTAGGCAGGGGGTATACCGGGGAGCTGTTTTTT. It encodes CASSLGRGYTGELFF.

J is TRBJ2-7 and V is TRBV5-3; D remains unclear. TRBV5-3 is reported as an ORF; its role is uncertain. V was clipped by 4 bases and J by 1 base, with 12 bases between them. CDR3 length equals 14 residues. The CDR3 protein is CARSPLRMSYEQYF. The CDR3 nucleotides are TGTGCCAGAAGCCCCCTGCGCATGTCCTACGAGCAGTACTTC.

V is TRBV28 and J is TRBJ1-5; no firm D call. The CDR3 totals 11 residues. Germline V gene sequence: CDR1 MDHEN, CDR2 SYDVKM. V lost 4 bases to trimming and J lost 3 bases, with 1 base between them. The CDR3 region is CASSYNQPQHF. As DNA, the CDR3 is TGTGCCAGCAGTTACAATCAGCCCCAGCATTTT.

The genes are TRBV4-1 and TRBJ2-2; D might be TRBD2 (5 bases). Germline V gene data show CDR1 as MGHRA and CDR2 as YSYEKL. The CDR3 covers 17 residues. Trimming shortened V by 1 base and J by 4 bases, and 16 bases separated the two germline ends. CDR3 coding DNA: TGCGCCAGCAGCCAAGGAGGGTTGGGGAGCGCCACCGGGGAGCTGTTTTTT. This sequence encodes CASSQGGLGSATGELFF.

The chain carries TRBV12-3 or TRBV12-4 and TRBJ2-7; unclear D gene. The CDR3 is made up of 13 amino acids. Trimming cost V 6 bases and J 0 bases, with 9 bases left between them. In DNA form, the CDR3 reads TGTGCCAGCAGCCGCGGCCTCTCCTACGAGCAGTACTTC. Translated, it gives CASSRGLSYEQYF.

The chain employs TRBV10-2 and TRBJ1-2, with D possibly TRBD1 on 5 matching bases. Trimming stripped 0 bases from V and 6 bases from J, with 14 bases between. This CDR3 contains 15 residues. Per the germline V gene, CDR1 is WSHSY and CDR2 is SAAADI. Written as DNA, the CDR3 is TGCGCCAGCAGTGAGTCGAAAAGGGGCGAGGATGGCTACACCTTC. This codes for CASSESKRGEDGYTF.

This clone occurred a few times. The V call is TRBV6-5, the J call TRBJ2-4; weak D call: TRBD2 (6 bases). The V gene lost 5 bases and the J gene lost 0 bases, with 11 bases spanning the gap. The CDR3 contains 15 residues. Germline-derived CDR1 and CDR2 are MNHEY and SVGAGI. The CDR3 region has the DNA TGTGCCAGCAGTCCTGGACTATTAGCCAAAAACATTCAGTACTTC. Translating it yields CASSPGLLAKNIQYF.

The CDR3 DNA reads as TGTGCCAGCAAAAAACTTGCAGCGAACACTGAAGCTTTCTTT. It codes for CASKKLAANTEAFF. The V and J genes are TRBV7-2 and TRBJ1-1; D not certain. CDR1 is SGHTA and CDR2 is FQGNSA in the germline V gene. The V gene lost 7 bases and the J gene lost 1 base, with 13 bases spanning the gap. This CDR3 is built from 14 residues.

The J gene is TRBJ1-5, the V gene TRBV5-1; D might be TRBD1 (6 bases). V dropped 2 bases and J dropped 5 bases, with 14 bases sitting between them. This CDR3 spans 15 amino acids. Germline V gene sequence: CDR1 SGHRS, CDR2 YFSETQ. The CDR3 protein is CASSFGGRDDQPQHF. DNA for the CDR3: TGCGCCAGCAGCTTCGGGGGGCGCGACGATCAGCCCCAGCATTTT.

Details on this clone: Mismatch with germline at one junction end may stem from a read error. The rearrangement joins TRBV19 to TRBJ2-5; 14 bases map to TRBD2. The CDR3 is 17 amino acids. Germline V lookup: CDR1 LNHDA, CDR2 SQIVND (reference sequence). The CDR3 DNA reads as TGTGCCAGTGGGACTAGCGGGAGATTAGGTTACCAGGAGACCCAGTACTTC. This sequence encodes CASGTSGRLGYQETQYF.

The chain couples TRBV5-5 to TRBJ2-7, with 7 bases matching TRBD1. The germline gives CDR1 SGHKS, CDR2 YYEKEE (reference sequence). Trimming took 2 bases from V and 1 from J; bases not matched to a gene: 12. There are 17 residues in the CDR3. The CDR3: CASSLLPPGQTSYEQYF. The CDR3 DNA is TGTGCCAGCAGCTTATTACCACCGGGACAGACATCCTACGAGCAGTACTTC. The full variable domain, its missing parts supplied by reference TRBV5-5 and TRBJ2-7, is DAGVTQSPTHLIKTRGQQVTLRCSPISGHKSVSWYQQVLGQGPQFIFQYYEKEERGRGNFPDRFSARQFPNYSSELNVNALLLGDSALYLCASSLLPPGQTSYEQYFGPGTRLTVT.

The gene calls are TRBV30 and TRBJ2-3; 8 bases agree with TRBD2. CDR1 is GTSNPN and CDR2 is SVGIG in the germline V gene (reference sequence). V lost 2 bases to trimming and J lost 3 bases; unmatched junction nucleotides: 7. The CDR3 spans 15 residues. CDR3 region: CAWSRGGSGTDTQYF. The CDR3 coding sequence is TGTGCCTGGAGTCGCGGGGGGAGCGGAACAGATACGCAGTATTTT.

By sample share, this clone is medium-sized (0.01 to 0.1%). V usage is TRBV12-5 and J usage is TRBJ1-1; a possible D gene is TRBD1 (6 bases). Germline loops: CDR1 LGHNT, CDR2 FRNRAP. The ends were cut back, 3 bases at V and 0 bases at J, with 11 bases in the middle. There are 15 residues in the CDR3. In nucleotides, the CDR3 is TGTGCTAGTGGTTTACACAGGGACCTGAACACTGAAGCTTTCTTT. Translating gives CASGLHRDLNTEAFF.

V gene TRBV5-1 combines with J gene TRBJ1-1; D possibly corresponds to TRBD1 (5 bases). Germline V CDR1 and CDR2: SGHRS, YFSETQ. V was clipped by 2 bases and J by 6 bases, with 11 bases between them. The CDR3 extends over 13 amino acids. The CDR3 nucleotides read TGCGCCAGCAGCTTCCAGGGAAACCCTGAAGCTTTCTTT. Translation gives CASSFQGNPEAFF. Using reference TRBV5-1 and TRBJ1-1 for the parts outside the CDR3, the full variable domain is KAGVTQTPRYLIKTRGQQVTLSCSPISGHRSVSWYQQTPGQGLQFLFEYFSETQRNKGNFPGRFSGRQFSNSRSEMNVSTLELGDSALYLCASSFQGNPEAFFGQGTRLTVV.

The chain has TRBV5-1 and TRBJ2-3; D is uncertain. This CDR3 contains 14 residues. Germline loops: CDR1 SGHRS, CDR2 YFSETQ. V was clipped by 5 bases and J by 0 bases, with 10 bases between them. DNA of the CDR3: TGCGCCAGCAGGGTCGGCCCTAGCACAGATACGCAGTATTTT. This codes for CASRVGPSTDTQYF.

This chain joins TRBV19 and TRBJ2-3, with TRBD1 as a possible D gene (5 bases). CDR1 is LNHDA and CDR2 is SQIVND in the germline V gene (reference sequence). Trimming took 11 bases from V and 0 from J, leaving 12 bases between them. The CDR3 loop spans 13 amino acids. In DNA, the CDR3 is TGTGCCTCGTCCAGGGCCAGCACAGATACGCAGTATTTT. This encodes CASSRASTDTQYF. Full variable domain (remainder filled in from reference TRBV19 and TRBJ2-3): DGGITQSPKYLFRKEGQNVTLSCEQNLNHDAMYWYRQDPGQGLRLIYYSQIVNDFQKGDIAEGYSVSREKKESFPLTVTSAQKNPTAFYLCASSRASTDTQYFGPGTRLTVL.

This chain links TRBV7-2 with TRBJ2-2, with a possible D match to TRBD2 (6 bases). Trimming left V 0 bases short and J 5 bases short, with 7 bases between. CDR1 is SGHTA and CDR2 is FQGNSA in the germline V gene. CDR3 length: 14 amino acids. The CDR3 sequence is CASSLAEGTGELFF. CDR3 DNA: TGTGCCAGCAGCTTAGCGGAGGGTACCGGGGAGCTGTTTTTT.

The chain is built from TRBV19 and TRBJ1-6; tentatively, D is TRBD1 (5 bases). This CDR3 is 14 amino acids long. Germline lookup yields CDR1 LNHDA and CDR2 SQIVND (reference sequence). V was shortened by 6 bases and J by 6 bases, with 12 bases between the two germline ends. CDR3 nucleotide sequence: TGTGCCAGTAGGGAACAGGATCCTAATTCACCCCTCCACTTT. It yields the protein CASREQDPNSPLHF.

This chain links TRBV5-6 with TRBJ1-2, with 8 positions matching TRBD1. Germline-derived CDR1 and CDR2 are SGHDT and YYEEEE. The CDR3 sequence is 14 residues long. Unmatched junction bases numbered 7, after V lost 2 bases and J lost 7 bases. The CDR3 sequence: CASSFQGAWGGYTF. CDR3 DNA: TGTGCCAGCAGCTTTCAGGGGGCCTGGGGTGGCTACACCTTC.

The chain combines TRBV7-2 with TRBJ1-6; D is unresolved. Trimming took off 5 bases at V and 0 bases at J, with 8 bases between the two ends. CDR1 SGHTA and CDR2 FQGNSA come from the germline V gene. The CDR3 sequence is 15 residues long. The DNA for the CDR3 is TGTGCCAGCAGCGGTGGGAGCTCCTATAATTCACCCCTCCACTTT. Translated: CASSGGSSYNSPLHF.

On this clone itself: Germline is not matched at one junction end, which may reflect a read error. The chain links TRBV7-9 to TRBJ2-4; D gene uncertain. CDR3 length: 12 amino acids. In germline, CDR1 is SEHNR, CDR2 FQNEAQ (reference sequence). CDR3 bases: TGTGCCAGCAGCTTAGTTGGCTGGGAATCCGTCTTC. As protein: CASSLVGWESVF.

The V and J genes are TRBV5-5 and TRBJ1-1; 9 nucleotides align to TRBD1. Per germline, CDR1 SGHKS and CDR2 YYEKEE (reference sequence). The ends lost 2 bases at V and 0 bases at J; junction bases unmatched: 2. This CDR3 is built from 15 residues. DNA of the CDR3: TGTGCCAGCAGCTTCGGACAGGGGATGAACACTGAAGCTTTCTTT. This translates into CASSFGQGMNTEAFF.

V and J are TRBV21-1 and TRBJ1-6; the table's TRBD1 call for D was not verified on the DNA. TRBV21-1 is noted as a pseudogene. The CDR3 is 15 amino acids. The CDR3 region is CASSMIWPYNSPLHF. As DNA, the CDR3 is TGTGCCAGCAGCATGATCTGGCCCTATAATTCACCCCTCCACTTT.

The V and J genes are TRBV6-5 and TRBJ1-5; no firm D call. The CDR3 extends over 14 amino acids. The V and J ends lost 6 bases and 9 bases respectively, with 18 bases between them. CDR1 and CDR2 from the germline V gene are MNHEY and SVGAGI. Here the CDR3 reads CASRADGMVWPQHF. CDR3 sequence (DNA): TGTGCCAGCAGAGCGGACGGGATGGTTTGGCCCCAGCATTTT.